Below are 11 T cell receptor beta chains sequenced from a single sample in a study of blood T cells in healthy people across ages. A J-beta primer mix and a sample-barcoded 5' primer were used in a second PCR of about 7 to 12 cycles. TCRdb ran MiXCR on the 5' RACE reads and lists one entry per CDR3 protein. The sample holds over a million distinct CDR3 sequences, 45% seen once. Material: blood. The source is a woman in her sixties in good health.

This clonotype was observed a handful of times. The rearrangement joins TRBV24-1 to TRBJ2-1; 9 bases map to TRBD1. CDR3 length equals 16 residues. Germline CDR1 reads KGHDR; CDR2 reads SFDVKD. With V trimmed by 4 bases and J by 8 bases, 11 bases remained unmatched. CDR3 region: CATSDPTGGHADEQFF. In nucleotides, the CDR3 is TGTGCCACCAGTGACCCCACAGGGGGCCATGCGGATGAGCAGTTCTTC.

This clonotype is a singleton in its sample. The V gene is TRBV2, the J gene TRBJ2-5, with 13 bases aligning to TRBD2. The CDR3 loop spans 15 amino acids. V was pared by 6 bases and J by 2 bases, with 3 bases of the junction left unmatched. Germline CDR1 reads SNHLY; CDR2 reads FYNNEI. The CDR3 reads CASRGLAGPQETQYF. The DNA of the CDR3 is TGTGCCAGCAGGGGACTAGCGGGGCCTCAAGAGACCCAGTACTTC.

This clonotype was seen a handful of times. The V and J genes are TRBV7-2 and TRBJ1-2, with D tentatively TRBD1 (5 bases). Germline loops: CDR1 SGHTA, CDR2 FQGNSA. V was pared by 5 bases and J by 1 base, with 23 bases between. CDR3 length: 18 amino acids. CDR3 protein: CASSNAGTPRGSNYGYTF. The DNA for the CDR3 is TGTGCCAGCAGCAACGCCGGGACTCCTAGAGGGAGTAACTATGGCTACACCTTC.

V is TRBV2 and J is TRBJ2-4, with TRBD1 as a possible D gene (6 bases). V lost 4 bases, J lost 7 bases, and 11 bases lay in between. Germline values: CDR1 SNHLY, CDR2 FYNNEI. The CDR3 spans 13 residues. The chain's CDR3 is CASSAGAVNIQYF. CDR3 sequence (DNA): TGTGCCAGCAGTGCAGGGGCTGTGAACATTCAGTACTTC.

CDR3 sequence (DNA): TGCAGTGCTCAGGACGCCGTTAGCTCCTACGAGCAGTACTTC. Protein sequence: CSAQDAVSSYEQYF. The gene calls are TRBV20-1 and TRBJ2-7, with D unresolved. V gave up 5 bases and J gave up 0 bases, with 14 bases separating them. The CDR3 covers 14 residues. Germline V gene data show CDR1 as DFQATT and CDR2 as SNEGSKA (reference sequence).

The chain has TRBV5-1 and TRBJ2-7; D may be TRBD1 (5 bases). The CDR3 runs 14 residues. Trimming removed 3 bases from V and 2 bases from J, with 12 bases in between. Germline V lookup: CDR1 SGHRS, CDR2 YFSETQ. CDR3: CASSYQDRAYEQYF. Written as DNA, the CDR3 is TGCGCCAGCAGCTACCAAGACAGAGCCTACGAGCAGTACTTC.

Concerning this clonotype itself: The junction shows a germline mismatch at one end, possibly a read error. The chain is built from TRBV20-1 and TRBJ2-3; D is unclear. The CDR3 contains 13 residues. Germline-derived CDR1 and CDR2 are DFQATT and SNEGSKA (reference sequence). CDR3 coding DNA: TGCAGTGCTGCAAGTGGGTCCACAGATATGCAGTATTTT. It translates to CSAASGSTDMQYF.

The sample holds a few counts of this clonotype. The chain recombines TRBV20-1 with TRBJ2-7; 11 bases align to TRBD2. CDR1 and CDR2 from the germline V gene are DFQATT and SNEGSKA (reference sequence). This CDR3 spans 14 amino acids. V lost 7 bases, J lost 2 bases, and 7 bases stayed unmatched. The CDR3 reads CSETSGRFPYEQYF. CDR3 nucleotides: TGCAGTGAAACTAGCGGGAGATTCCCCTACGAGCAGTACTTC.

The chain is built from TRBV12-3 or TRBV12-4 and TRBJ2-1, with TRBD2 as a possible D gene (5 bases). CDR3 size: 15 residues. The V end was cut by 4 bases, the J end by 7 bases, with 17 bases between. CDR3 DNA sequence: TGTGCCAGCAGTTCGGCCGCCCGGCCGGGGAATGAGCAGTTCTTC. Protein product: CASSSAARPGNEQFF.

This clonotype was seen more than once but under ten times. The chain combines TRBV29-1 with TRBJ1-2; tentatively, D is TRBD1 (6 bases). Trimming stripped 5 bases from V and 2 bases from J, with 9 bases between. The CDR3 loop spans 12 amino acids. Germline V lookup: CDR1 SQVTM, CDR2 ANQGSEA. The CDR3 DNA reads TGCAGCGTTCGAGGGGGGAACTATGGCTACACCTTC. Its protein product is CSVRGGNYGYTF.

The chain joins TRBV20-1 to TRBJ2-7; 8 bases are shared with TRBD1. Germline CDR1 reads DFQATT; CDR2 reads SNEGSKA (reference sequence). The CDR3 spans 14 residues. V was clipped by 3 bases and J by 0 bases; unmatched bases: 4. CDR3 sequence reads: CSASRQGFSYEQYF. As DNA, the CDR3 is TGCAGTGCTAGCAGACAGGGGTTCTCCTACGAGCAGTACTTC.